These 30 T cell receptor beta chains originate from one sample sequenced in a study of cytomegalovirus exposure and HLA in healthy donors. The PCR ran on 60 Vbeta and 13 Jbeta primers. The repertoire was sequenced with immunoSEQ multiplex PCR; TCRdb's copy has only in-frame clones and lacks some. The sample lists 130,000 or so clones, more than 60% seen once, with approximately 2% in the top ten. Sequenced sample: PBMCs. All receptors come from a woman between 35 and 50 years old in good health and CMV-seropositive.

This clone was seen only once. This chain's CDR3 is CASSFLGLETQYF. The CDR3, as DNA: TGTGCCAGCAGCTTTTTGGGCTTAGAGACCCAGTACTTC. V and J are TRBV7-2 and TRBJ2-5; the D is unclear. The V gene lost 3 bases and the J gene lost 4 bases, with 9 bases spanning the gap. The CDR3 sequence is 13 residues long. Germline CDR1 is SGHTA and CDR2 is FQGNSA.

This clone was seen a handful of times. V gene TRBV30 combines with J gene TRBJ2-1; D may be TRBD1 (6 bases). Deletions cut 0 bases from V and 10 bases from J, with 16 bases between. The CDR3 runs to 14 residues. Germline values: CDR1 GTSNPN, CDR2 SVGIG (reference sequence). The CDR3 nucleotides read TGTGCCTGGAGTGTAGGGCAGGGGTCTGGGGAGCAGTTCTTC. This encodes CAWSVGQGSGEQFF.

This chain uses TRBV6-5 with TRBJ2-7, with TRBD2 matching over 10 bases. The trim removed 2 bases at V and 4 bases at J, leaving 5 bases unmatched. Per germline, CDR1 MNHEY and CDR2 SVGAGI. The CDR3 length is 15 residues. The CDR3 is CASSYASGSWYEQYF. CDR3 nucleotide sequence: TGTGCCAGCAGTTACGCTAGCGGGAGCTGGTACGAGCAGTACTTC.

J is TRBJ1-1 and V is TRBV20-1; 9 nucleotides line up with TRBD1. Trimming at V came to 5 bases and at J to 8 bases, leaving 3 bases not matched to a gene. Germline V gene sequence: CDR1 DFQATT, CDR2 SNEGSKA (reference sequence). The CDR3 is made up of 11 amino acids. CDR3 DNA: TGCAGTGCTTTGGACAGGGGAGAAGCTTTCTTT. Residues: CSALDRGEAFF.

The chain has TRBV18 and TRBJ1-1, with TRBD1 matching 7 bases. Germline CDR1 is KGHSH and CDR2 is LQKENI. The CDR3 runs to 13 residues. Germline trimming cut 3 bases from V and 7 bases from J; bases unmatched to any gene: 5. The CDR3 protein is CASSPVTGCEAFF. In DNA form, the CDR3 reads TGTGCCAGCTCACCGGTGACAGGGTGTGAAGCTTTCTTT.

This chain links TRBV5-4 with TRBJ2-7, with 10 bases identical to TRBD1. Germline V gene lookup returns CDR1 SGHNT and CDR2 YYREEE (reference sequence). This CDR3 contains 15 residues. Trimming at V came to 0 bases and at J to 6 bases, leaving 6 bases not matched to a gene. The CDR3 nucleotides are TGTGCCAGCAGCTTGGGCGGGACAGGGGTAGGCGAGCAGTACTTC. Encoded protein: CASSLGGTGVGEQYF.

The rearrangement links TRBV7-6 to TRBJ2-3, with TRBD2 matching 14 bases. The J segment lost 5 bases and the V segment lost 0 bases, leaving 10 bases of the junction unmatched. The germline gives CDR1 SGHVS, CDR2 FNYEAQ. The CDR3 extends over 19 amino acids. CDR3: CASSLAWRLAGGPQDTQYF. The CDR3 coding sequence is TGTGCCAGCAGCTTAGCGTGGAGACTAGCGGGAGGGCCGCAAGATACGCAGTATTTT.

The chain is built from TRBV28 and TRBJ1-1, with D possibly matching TRBD1 (5 bases). V shed 1 base and J shed 5 bases, with 14 bases lying between them. The V gene's germline CDR1 is MDHEN and CDR2 SYDVKM. The CDR3 spans 15 residues. The CDR3 reads CASSLSRQGKTEAFF. Here the CDR3 DNA reads TGTGCCAGCAGTTTATCTCGCCAGGGAAAGACTGAAGCTTTCTTT.

The chain employs TRBV6-5 and TRBJ2-4; D might be TRBD2 (7 bases). Trimming took off 6 bases at V and 9 bases at J, with 18 bases between the two ends. This CDR3 region has 14 residues. Germline CDR1 and CDR2: MNHEY and SVGAGI. This CDR3 is CASSLQRGGSIQYF. CDR3 sequence (DNA): TGTGCCAGCAGCCTACAGAGGGGGGGGAGCATTCAGTACTTC.

The chain joins TRBV9 to TRBJ2-2, with 12 bases lining up with TRBD2. This CDR3 is 17 amino acids long. Germline CDR1 and CDR2: SGDLS and YYNGEE. The V and J ends lost 0 bases and 4 bases, in that order; junction bases with no gene match: 4. The CDR3 reads CASSVVALAGGTGELFF. CDR3 DNA sequence: TGTGCCAGCAGCGTAGTCGCACTAGCGGGGGGCACCGGGGAGCTGTTTTTT. Variable domain in full (rest from reference TRBV9 and TRBJ2-2): DSGVTQTPKHLITATGQRVTLRCSPRSGDLSVYWYQQSLDQGLQFLIQYYNGEERAKGNILERFSAQQFPDLHSELNLSSLELGDSALYFCASSVVALAGGTGELFFGEGSRLTVL.

The chain joins TRBV29-1 to TRBJ1-1; 8 positions match TRBD1. Germline V lookup: CDR1 SQVTM, CDR2 ANQGSEA. The CDR3 loop spans 13 amino acids. After removal of 5 bases from V and 1 base from J, the junction contained 3 bases not matched to a gene. CDR3 region: CSVLQGANTEAFF. The DNA of the CDR3 is TGCAGCGTTCTCCAGGGGGCGAACACTGAAGCTTTCTTT.

A few counts support this clone. The chain uses TRBV28 and TRBJ1-1; possible D gene TRBD1, 5 bases. This CDR3 comprises 13 residues. The V end lost 8 bases, the J end lost 7 bases, and 17 bases lay between the germline ends. From germline, CDR1 is MDHEN and CDR2 SYDVKM. The CDR3 region is CASLNRGYGEAFF. The CDR3, as DNA: TGTGCCAGCCTAAATCGGGGGTACGGTGAAGCTTTCTTT. The whole variable domain, remainder taken from reference TRBV28 and TRBJ1-1, is DVKVTQSSRYLVKRTGEKVFLECVQDMDHENMFWYRQDPGLGLRLIYFSYDVKMKEKGDIPEGYSVSREKKERFSLILESASTNQTSMYLCASLNRGYGEAFFGQGTRLTVV.

The J gene is TRBJ1-4, the V gene TRBV18; 8 bases map to TRBD1. Germline CDR1 is KGHSH and CDR2 is LQKENI. This CDR3 comprises 15 residues. With V trimmed by 6 bases and J by 4 bases, 7 bases remained unmatched. CDR3 protein: CASSPGTGHNEKLFF. The CDR3 nucleotides read TGTGCCAGCTCCCCAGGGACAGGACATAATGAAAAACTGTTTTTT. Full variable domain (remainder filled in from reference TRBV18 and TRBJ1-4): NAGVMQNPRHLVRRRGQEARLRCSPMKGHSHVYWYRQLPEEGLKFMVYLQKENIIDESGMPKERFSAEFPKEGPSILRIQQVVRGDSAAYFCASSPGTGHNEKLFFGSGTQLSVL.

This chain joins TRBV4-3 and TRBJ2-3, with TRBD2 matching over 12 bases. This CDR3 contains 17 residues. Losses at the gene ends were 4 bases for V and 4 bases for J; bases not matched to a gene: 9. Germline V gene lookup returns CDR1 LGHNA and CDR2 YSLEER. The CDR3 nucleotides are TGCGCCAGCAGCCCCCAAAGGCTAGCGGGAGGGGCAGATACGCAGTATTTT. It translates to CASSPQRLAGGADTQYF.

The chain links TRBV28 to TRBJ1-5; maybe TRBD1 (6 bases). V dropped 2 bases and J dropped 4 bases, with 15 bases sitting between them. Germline CDR1 reads MDHEN; CDR2 reads SYDVKM. The length of the CDR3 is 16 residues. CDR3 nucleotides: TGTGCCAGCAGTTTAGTTCGGGCAGGGACAAATCAGCCCCAGCATTTT. As protein: CASSLVRAGTNQPQHF.

J is TRBJ1-1 and V is TRBV9; 12 nucleotides line up with TRBD1. Germline V gene sequence: CDR1 SGDLS, CDR2 YYNGEE. V lost 1 base, J lost 1 base, and 5 bases stayed unmatched. The CDR3 is 17 residues long. The CDR3 spells CASSVFPGQGANTEAFF. The CDR3 DNA reads as TGTGCCAGCAGCGTATTCCCGGGACAGGGGGCGAACACTGAAGCTTTCTTT.

The J gene is TRBJ1-1, the V gene TRBV7-9; 7 bases are shared with TRBD1. CDR3 length equals 14 residues. CDR1 is SEHNR and CDR2 is FQNEAQ in the germline V gene (reference sequence). Unmatched junction bases numbered 5, after V lost 2 bases and J lost 5 bases. The CDR3 nucleotides read TGTGCCAGCAGCTTAAAATCAGGGGGAACTGAAGCTTTCTTT. This gives the protein CASSLKSGGTEAFF. The full variable domain, with the rest looked up from reference TRBV7-9 and TRBJ1-1, is DTGVSQNPRHKITKRGQNVTFRCDPISEHNRLYWYRQTLGQGPEFLTYFQNEAQLEKSRLLSDRFSAERPKGSFSTLEIQRTEQGDSAMYLCASSLKSGGTEAFFGQGTRLTVV.

This clone appeared once. This chain uses TRBV7-9 with TRBJ2-5; D unresolved. This CDR3 has 14 residues. The V gene's germline CDR1 is SEHNR and CDR2 FQNEAQ (reference sequence). Between the trimmed V and J ends, which lost 5 bases and 1 base, there was a span of 11 bases. The CDR3 region has the DNA TGTGCCAGCAGCCTCTCGGCGGCCCAAGAGACCCAGTACTTC. Protein: CASSLSAAQETQYF.

The V and J genes are TRBV27 and TRBJ1-1, with 8 nucleotides matching TRBD1. CDR3 length: 12 amino acids. Germline-derived CDR1 and CDR2 are MNHEY and SMNVEV (reference sequence). V dropped 6 bases and J dropped 10; count of bases not matched to a gene: 7. CDR3 nucleotide sequence: TGTGCCAGCAGCGTCAGGGGGCGTCGAGCTTTCTTT. Translating gives CASSVRGRRAFF.

The V gene is TRBV6-1, the J gene TRBJ2-7; D ambiguous. The CDR3 loop spans 10 amino acids. Between the trimmed V and J ends, which lost 5 bases and 6 bases, there was a span of 5 bases. Germline CDR1 MNHNS, CDR2 SASEGT. DNA of the CDR3: TGTGCCAGCAGTTGGCTCGAGCAGTACTTC. The encoded protein is CASSWLEQYF.

This chain joins TRBV19 and TRBJ1-3; 8 bases match TRBD1. The CDR3 sequence is 17 residues long. Germline V gene lookup returns CDR1 LNHDA and CDR2 SQIVND (reference sequence). The V and J ends lost 6 bases and 0 bases, in that order; junction bases with no gene match: 10. CDR3 region: CASRLKTGAFSGNTIYF. CDR3 DNA: TGTGCCAGTAGGCTAAAGACAGGGGCCTTCTCTGGAAACACCATATATTTT.

About this clone itself: The sample contains more than one DNA sequence encoding this CDR3. CDR3 region: CASRLQGSNEKLFF. CDR3 sequence (DNA): TGTGCCAGCAGACTACAGGGCTCGAATGAAAAACTGTTTTTT. The chain links TRBV27 to TRBJ1-4; tentatively, D is TRBD1 (6 bases). The CDR3 is made up of 14 amino acids. The germline gives CDR1 MNHEY, CDR2 SMNVEV (reference sequence). V gave up 6 bases and J gave up 5 bases, with 13 bases separating them.

This chain uses TRBV18 with TRBJ2-7, with D perhaps matching TRBD2 (5 bases). Per germline, CDR1 KGHSH and CDR2 LQKENI. The V end was cut by 4 bases, the J end by 4 bases, with 8 bases between. This CDR3 has 12 amino acids. CDR3 in DNA: TGTGCCAGCTCACAGGAGCGGTACGAGCAGTACTTC. This codes for CASSQERYEQYF. Filled out from reference TRBV18 and TRBJ2-7, the complete variable domain reads NAGVMQNPRHLVRRRGQEARLRCSPMKGHSHVYWYRQLPEEGLKFMVYLQKENIIDESGMPKERFSAEFPKEGPSILRIQQVVRGDSAAYFCASSQERYEQYFGPGTRLTVT.

The chain employs TRBV5-4 and TRBJ2-6; 9 bases are a match to TRBD1. V gave up 6 bases and J gave up 1 base; unmatched junction bases: 11. CDR1 SGHNT and CDR2 YYREEE come from the germline V gene (reference sequence). This CDR3 spans 18 amino acids. As DNA, the CDR3 is TGTGCCAGCACCCCCGGACAGGGGCTACCTTCTGGGGCCAACGTCCTGACTTTC. Its protein product is CASTPGQGLPSGANVLTF.

This chain joins TRBV7-6 and TRBJ1-1; no definite D call. CDR3 size: 13 residues. The germline V gene has CDR1 SGHVS and CDR2 FNYEAQ. Trimming cost V 5 bases and J 8 bases, with 15 bases left between them. Here the CDR3 DNA reads TGTGCCAGCAGCCGAACCACCCCGAGAGAAGCTTTCTTT. Its protein is CASSRTTPREAFF.

About this clone itself: One junction end disagrees with the germline gene, perhaps due to a read error. This sequence joins TRBV7-9 and TRBJ1-1, with TRBD1 identical over 7 bases. The CDR3 totals 16 residues. The germline CDR1 and CDR2 sequences are SEHNR and FQNEAQ (reference sequence). In DNA form, the CDR3 reads TGTTCCAGCAGCTTCGACGGACAGGCAGGGAACACTGAAGCTTTCTTT. Its protein is CSSSFDGQAGNTEAFF. The complete variable domain, with remaining parts taken from reference TRBV7-9 and TRBJ1-1, reads DTGVSQNPRHKITKRGQNVTFRCDPISEHNRLYWYRQTLGQGPEFLTYFQNEAQLEKSRLLSDRFSAERPKGSFSTLEIQRTEQGDSAMYLCSSSFDGQAGNTEAFFGQGTRLTVV.

The chain links TRBV18 to TRBJ1-1, with D perhaps matching TRBD1 (6 bases). Trimming left V 2 bases short and J 2 bases short, with 9 bases between. From germline, CDR1 is KGHSH and CDR2 LQKENI. CDR3 length equals 14 residues. CDR3 in amino acids: CASSPDRINTEAFF. The DNA of the CDR3 is TGTGCCAGCTCACCAGACAGGATTAACACTGAAGCTTTCTTT. The full variable domain, rest sourced from reference TRBV18 and TRBJ1-1, is NAGVMQNPRHLVRRRGQEARLRCSPMKGHSHVYWYRQLPEEGLKFMVYLQKENIIDESGMPKERFSAEFPKEGPSILRIQQVVRGDSAAYFCASSPDRINTEAFFGQGTRLTVV.

This clone was found once. The chain joins TRBV9 to TRBJ1-1, with a possible D match to TRBD1 (5 bases). CDR1 is SGDLS, CDR2 YYNGEE, per germline. The CDR3 has 14 amino acids. The ends were cut back, 0 bases at V and 3 bases at J, with 9 bases in the middle. CDR3 sequence: CASSVVGRDTEAFF. Written as DNA, the CDR3 is TGTGCCAGCAGCGTAGTAGGCAGGGACACTGAAGCTTTCTTT.

This clone was seen a handful of times. CDR3 sequence: CAISAGGSSYEQYF. The CDR3 coding sequence is TGTGCCATCAGTGCCGGCGGGAGCTCCTACGAGCAGTACTTC. The chain recombines TRBV10-3 with TRBJ2-7, with TRBD2 matching over 7 bases. V was pared by 4 bases and J by 0 bases, with 3 bases of the junction left unmatched. The CDR3 is 14 amino acids. Germline V gene sequence: CDR1 ENHRY, CDR2 SYGVKD.

V usage is TRBV11-3 and J usage is TRBJ2-1; D gene unclear. Per the germline V gene, CDR1 is SGHNT and CDR2 is YENEEA. Trimming pared 3 bases from V and 5 bases from J, leaving 2 bases between. This CDR3 comprises 11 residues. In DNA, the CDR3 is TGTGCCAGCAGCTTCAACAATGAGCAGTTCTTC. Its protein product is CASSFNNEQFF.